The 8 T cell receptor beta chains listed next were all sequenced from one sample in a study of blood T cells in healthy people across ages. Alongside a J-beta primer mix, a sample-barcoded 5' primer served in a second PCR lasting roughly 6 to 12 cycles. TCRdb re-analysed the 5' RACE reads in MiXCR, keeping a single row per CDR3 protein. The sample holds 720,000 or so distinct CDR3 sequences, around 43% seen once. Sequencing was performed on blood. These receptors originate from a man at least 80 years old in good health.

As concerns this clonotype: Sequence at one end of the junction differs from germline and may be a read error. The CDR3 loop is CASSLGGGDGYGQYF. In DNA form, the CDR3 reads TGTGCCAGCAGCTTAGGGGGAGGGGACGGGTACGGGCAGTACTTC. This chain joins TRBV7-8 and TRBJ2-7; 7 positions agree with TRBD2. Germline lookup yields CDR1 SGHVS and CDR2 FQNEAQ. The CDR3 is made up of 15 amino acids.

This clonotype appeared a few times. This chain uses TRBV29-1 with TRBJ2-7; D gene uncertain. The last part of the DNA fits TRBJ2-5 better; the J call may be wrong. The CDR3 has 12 residues. Germline CDR1 is SQVTM and CDR2 is ANQGSEA. CDR3 sequence (DNA): TGCAGCGTTGAATCCACCTTCGAGACCCAGTACTTC. Protein product: CSVESTFETQYF.

This clonotype has ten or more counts. V usage is TRBV29-1 and J usage is TRBJ1-4, with 7 bases matching TRBD1. Germline trimming cut 6 bases from V and 8 bases from J; bases unmatched to any gene: 6. Germline V lookup: CDR1 SQVTM, CDR2 ANQGSEA. This CDR3 region has 12 residues. The CDR3, as DNA: TGCAGCGTCGCGCACAGGGGAGAAAAACTGTTTTTT. Translating gives CSVAHRGEKLFF.

This chain joins TRBV10-2 and TRBJ1-2, with a possible D match to TRBD1 (5 bases). The length of the CDR3 is 14 residues. CDR1 and CDR2 (germline): WSHSY, SAAADI. The V gene lost 3 bases and the J gene lost 3 bases, with 11 bases spanning the gap. CDR3 region: CASSERGADYGYTF. The CDR3 bases are TGCGCCAGCAGTGAACGAGGGGCGGACTATGGCTACACCTTC.

The rearrangement uses TRBV20-1 and TRBJ2-3; D not certain. The CDR3 extends over 17 amino acids. Trimming removed 0 bases from V and 2 bases from J, with 18 bases in between. From germline, CDR1 is DFQATT and CDR2 SNEGSKA (reference sequence). DNA of the CDR3: TGCAGTGCTAGAGATCGTTATTTGGGCGGAAACACAGATACGCAGTATTTT. Protein: CSARDRYLGGNTDTQYF.

This chain links TRBV5-1 with TRBJ2-7; 10 bases are shared with TRBD2. The trim removed 0 bases at V and 3 bases at J, leaving 12 bases unmatched. Germline V gene lookup returns CDR1 SGHRS and CDR2 YFSETQ. The CDR3 sequence is 18 residues long. CDR3 sequence (DNA): TGCGCCAGCAGCTTGGGGTTCCTAGCGGGAGTTAGGAACTACGAGCAGTACTTC. It is translated as CASSLGFLAGVRNYEQYF.

V and J are TRBV20-1 and TRBJ2-1; weak D call: TRBD1 (7 bases). This CDR3 has 14 amino acids. CDR1 DFQATT and CDR2 SNEGSKA come from the germline V gene (reference sequence). Trimming left V 6 bases short and J 3 bases short, with 15 bases between. Here the CDR3 DNA reads TGCAGTGCGGCGACAGGGACTCACTACAATGAGCAGTTCTTC. This gives the protein CSAATGTHYNEQFF.

V and J are TRBV3-1 and TRBJ1-2; no firm D call. This CDR3 is 15 amino acids long. Germline loops: CDR1 LGHDT, CDR2 YNNKEL (reference sequence). Trimming shortened V by 0 bases and J by 7 bases, and 15 bases separated the two germline ends. The CDR3 region is CASSQDPVASSGYTF. CDR3 bases: TGTGCCAGCAGCCAAGATCCGGTGGCCAGCAGTGGCTACACCTTC.